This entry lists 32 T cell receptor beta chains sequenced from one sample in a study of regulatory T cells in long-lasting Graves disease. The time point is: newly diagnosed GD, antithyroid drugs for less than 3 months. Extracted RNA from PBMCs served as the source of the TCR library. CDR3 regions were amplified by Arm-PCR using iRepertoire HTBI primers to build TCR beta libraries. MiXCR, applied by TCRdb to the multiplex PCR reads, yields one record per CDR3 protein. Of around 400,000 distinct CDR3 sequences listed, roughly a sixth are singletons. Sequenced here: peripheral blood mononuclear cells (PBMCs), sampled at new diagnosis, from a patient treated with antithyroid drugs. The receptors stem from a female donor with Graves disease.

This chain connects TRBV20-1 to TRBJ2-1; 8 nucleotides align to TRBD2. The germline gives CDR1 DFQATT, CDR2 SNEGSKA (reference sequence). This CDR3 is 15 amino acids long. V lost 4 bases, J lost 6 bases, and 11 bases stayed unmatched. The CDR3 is CSATPAAGEGNEQFF. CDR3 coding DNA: TGCAGTGCTACCCCCGCAGCGGGAGAGGGCAATGAGCAGTTCTTC.

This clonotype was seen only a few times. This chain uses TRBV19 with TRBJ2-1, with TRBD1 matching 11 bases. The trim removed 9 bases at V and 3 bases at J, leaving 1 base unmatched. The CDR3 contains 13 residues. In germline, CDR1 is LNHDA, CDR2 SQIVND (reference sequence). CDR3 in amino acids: CASGTGGYNEQFF. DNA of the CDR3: TGTGCCAGCGGGACAGGGGGCTACAATGAGCAGTTCTTC.

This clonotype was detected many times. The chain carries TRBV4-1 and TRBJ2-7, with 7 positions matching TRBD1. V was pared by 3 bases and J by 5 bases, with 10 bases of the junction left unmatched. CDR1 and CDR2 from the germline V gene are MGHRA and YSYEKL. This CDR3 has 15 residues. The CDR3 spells CASSQTRTGVHEQYF. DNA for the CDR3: TGCGCCAGCAGCCAGACCCGGACAGGCGTCCACGAGCAGTACTTC.

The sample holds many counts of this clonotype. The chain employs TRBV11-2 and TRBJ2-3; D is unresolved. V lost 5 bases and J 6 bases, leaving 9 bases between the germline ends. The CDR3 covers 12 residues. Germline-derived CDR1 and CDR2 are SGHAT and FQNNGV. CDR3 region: CASSRVGDTQYF. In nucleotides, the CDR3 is TGTGCCAGCAGCCGAGTGGGGGATACGCAGTATTTT. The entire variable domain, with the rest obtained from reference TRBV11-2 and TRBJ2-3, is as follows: EAGVAQSPRYKIIEKRQSVAFWCNPISGHATLYWYQQILGQGPKLLIQFQNNGVVDDSQLPKDRFSAERLKGVDSTLKIQPAKLEDSAVYLCASSRVGDTQYFGPGTRLTVL.

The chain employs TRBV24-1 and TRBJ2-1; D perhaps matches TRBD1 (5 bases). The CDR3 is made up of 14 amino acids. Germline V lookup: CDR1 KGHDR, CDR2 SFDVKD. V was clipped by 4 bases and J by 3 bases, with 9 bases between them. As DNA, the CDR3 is TGTGCCACCAGTGACTCGACAGTCTACAATGAGCAGTTCTTC. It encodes CATSDSTVYNEQFF.

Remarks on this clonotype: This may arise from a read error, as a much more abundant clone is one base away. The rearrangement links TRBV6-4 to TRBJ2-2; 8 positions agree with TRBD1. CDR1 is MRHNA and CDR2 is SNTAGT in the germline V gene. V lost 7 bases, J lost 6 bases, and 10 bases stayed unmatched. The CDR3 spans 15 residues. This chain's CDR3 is CASTKTGDAAGELFF. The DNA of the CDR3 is TGTGCCAGCACCAAGACAGGGGATGCGGCCGGGGAGCTGTTTTTT.

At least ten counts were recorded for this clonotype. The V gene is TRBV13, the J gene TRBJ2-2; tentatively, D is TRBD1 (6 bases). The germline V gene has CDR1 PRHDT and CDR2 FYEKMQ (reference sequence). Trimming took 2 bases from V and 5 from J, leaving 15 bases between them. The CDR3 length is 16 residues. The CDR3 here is CASSLQGPTDTGELFF. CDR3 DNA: TGTGCCAGCAGCTTACAGGGGCCTACGGATACCGGGGAGCTGTTTTTT.

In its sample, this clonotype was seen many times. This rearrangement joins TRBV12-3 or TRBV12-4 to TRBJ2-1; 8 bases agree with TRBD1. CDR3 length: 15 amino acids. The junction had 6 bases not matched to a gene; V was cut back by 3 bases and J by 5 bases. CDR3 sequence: CASSFGRGRDNEQFF. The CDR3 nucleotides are TGTGCCAGCAGTTTCGGCAGGGGGCGTGACAATGAGCAGTTCTTC.

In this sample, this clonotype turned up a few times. The CDR3 region is CASSLASGTGSREQYF. CDR3 bases: TGTGCCAGCAGCTTGGCCTCCGGGACAGGGTCACGCGAGCAGTACTTC. The chain has TRBV5-4 and TRBJ2-7; 9 bases line up with TRBD1. The CDR3 loop spans 16 amino acids. Germline values: CDR1 SGHNT, CDR2 YYREEE (reference sequence). Germline trimming cut 0 bases from V and 6 bases from J; bases unmatched to any gene: 10.

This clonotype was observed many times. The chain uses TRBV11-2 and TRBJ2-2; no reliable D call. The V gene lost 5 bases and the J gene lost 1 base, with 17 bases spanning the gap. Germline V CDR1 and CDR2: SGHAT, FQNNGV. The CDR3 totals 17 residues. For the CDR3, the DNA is TGTGCCAGCAGCATTGCATCACTTGGGGAGAACACCGGGGAGCTGTTTTTT. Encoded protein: CASSIASLGENTGELFF.

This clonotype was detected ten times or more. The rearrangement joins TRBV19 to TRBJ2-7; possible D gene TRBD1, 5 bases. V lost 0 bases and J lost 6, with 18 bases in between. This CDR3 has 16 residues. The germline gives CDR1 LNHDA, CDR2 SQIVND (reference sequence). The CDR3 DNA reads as TGTGCCAGTAGTATAGAAGGGGTCATAGGCGGTGGCGAGCAGTACTTC. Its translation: CASSIEGVIGGGEQYF.

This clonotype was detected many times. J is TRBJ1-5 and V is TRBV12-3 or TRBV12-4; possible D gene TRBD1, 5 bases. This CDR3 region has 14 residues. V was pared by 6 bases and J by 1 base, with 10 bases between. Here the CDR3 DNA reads TGTGCCAGCAGCGTTAGGGACAGCAATCAGCCCCAGCATTTT. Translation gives CASSVRDSNQPQHF.

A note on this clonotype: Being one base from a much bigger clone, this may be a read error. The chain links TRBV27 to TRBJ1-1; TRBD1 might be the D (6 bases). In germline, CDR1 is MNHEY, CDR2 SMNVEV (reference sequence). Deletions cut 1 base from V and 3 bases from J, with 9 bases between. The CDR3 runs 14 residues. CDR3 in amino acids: CASSLYREDTEAFF. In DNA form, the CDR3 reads TGTGCCAGCAGTTTATACAGGGAGGACACTGAAGCTTTCTTT.

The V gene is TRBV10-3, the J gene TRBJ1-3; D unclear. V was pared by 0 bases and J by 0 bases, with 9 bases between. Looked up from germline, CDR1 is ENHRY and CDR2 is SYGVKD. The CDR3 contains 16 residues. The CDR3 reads CAISESLAASGNTIYF. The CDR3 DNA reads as TGTGCCATCAGTGAGTCATTGGCAGCCTCTGGAAACACCATATATTTT.

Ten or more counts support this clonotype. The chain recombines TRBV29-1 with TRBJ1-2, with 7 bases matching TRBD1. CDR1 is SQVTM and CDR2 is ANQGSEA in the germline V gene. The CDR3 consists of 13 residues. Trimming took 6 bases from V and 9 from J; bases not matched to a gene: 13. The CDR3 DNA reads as TGCAGCGTCCTTACCGACAGGGAGATTAGCTACACCTTC. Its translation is CSVLTDREISYTF.

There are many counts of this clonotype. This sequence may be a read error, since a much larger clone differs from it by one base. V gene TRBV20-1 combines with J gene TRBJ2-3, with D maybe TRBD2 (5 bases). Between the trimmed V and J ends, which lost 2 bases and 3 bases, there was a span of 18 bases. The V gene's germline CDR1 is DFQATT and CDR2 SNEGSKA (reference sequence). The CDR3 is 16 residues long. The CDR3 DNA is TGCAGTGCTAGACTGGGAGTGGGTTATAGAACAGATACGCAGTATTTT. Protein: CSARLGVGYRTDTQYF.

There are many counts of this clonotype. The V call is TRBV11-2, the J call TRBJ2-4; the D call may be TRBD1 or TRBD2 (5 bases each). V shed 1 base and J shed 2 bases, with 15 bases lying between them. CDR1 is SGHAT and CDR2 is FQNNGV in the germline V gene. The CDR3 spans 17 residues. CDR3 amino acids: CASSLGPTGTTKNIQYF. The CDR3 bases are TGTGCCAGCAGCTTAGGCCCAACCGGGACCACCAAAAACATTCAGTACTTC.

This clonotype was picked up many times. The CDR3 DNA is TGTGCCAGCAGAAGAGGACTAGCGGGAGGAGCCAAAAACATTCAGTACTTC. Translating it yields CASRRGLAGGAKNIQYF. The V and J genes are TRBV2 and TRBJ2-4, with 14 bases identical to TRBD2. The CDR3 covers 17 residues. Looked up from germline, CDR1 is SNHLY and CDR2 is FYNNEI. The V gene end was trimmed by 6 bases and the J gene end by 0 bases; junction bases not matched to a gene: 4.

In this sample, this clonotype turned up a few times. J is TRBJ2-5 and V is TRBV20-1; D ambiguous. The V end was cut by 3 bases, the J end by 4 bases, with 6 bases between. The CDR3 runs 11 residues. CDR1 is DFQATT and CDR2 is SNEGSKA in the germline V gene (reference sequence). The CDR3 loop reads CSASPIETQYF. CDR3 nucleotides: TGCAGTGCTAGCCCGATAGAGACCCAGTACTTC.

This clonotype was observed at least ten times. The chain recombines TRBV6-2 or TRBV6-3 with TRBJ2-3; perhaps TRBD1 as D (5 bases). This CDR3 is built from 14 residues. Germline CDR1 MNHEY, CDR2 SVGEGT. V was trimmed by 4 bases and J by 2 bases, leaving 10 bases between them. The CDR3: CASSFDRSTDTQYF. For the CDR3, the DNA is TGTGCCAGCAGTTTCGACAGATCCACAGATACGCAGTATTTT.

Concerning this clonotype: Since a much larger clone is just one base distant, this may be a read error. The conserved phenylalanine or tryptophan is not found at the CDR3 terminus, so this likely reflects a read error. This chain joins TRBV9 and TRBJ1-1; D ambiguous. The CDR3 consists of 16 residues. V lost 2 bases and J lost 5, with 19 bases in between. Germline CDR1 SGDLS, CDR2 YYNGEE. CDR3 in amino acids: CASSVSAAGGGTEAFL. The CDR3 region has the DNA TGTGCCAGCAGCGTTTCAGCAGCGGGCGGTGGGACTGAAGCTTTCCTT.

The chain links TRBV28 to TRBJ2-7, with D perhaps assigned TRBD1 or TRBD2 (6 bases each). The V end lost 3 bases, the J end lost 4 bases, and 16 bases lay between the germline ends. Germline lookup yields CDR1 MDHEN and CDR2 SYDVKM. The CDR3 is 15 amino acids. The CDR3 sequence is CASSFGGGPEYEQYF. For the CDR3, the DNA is TGTGCCAGCAGTTTCGGTGGGGGGCCGGAATACGAGCAGTACTTC.

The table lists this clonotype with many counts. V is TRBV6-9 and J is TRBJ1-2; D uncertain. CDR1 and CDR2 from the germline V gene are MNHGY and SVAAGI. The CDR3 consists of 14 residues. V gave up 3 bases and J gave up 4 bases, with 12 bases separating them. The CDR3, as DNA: TGTGCCAGCAGTTACCCAAGGACTCTCTATGGCTACACCTTC. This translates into CASSYPRTLYGYTF.

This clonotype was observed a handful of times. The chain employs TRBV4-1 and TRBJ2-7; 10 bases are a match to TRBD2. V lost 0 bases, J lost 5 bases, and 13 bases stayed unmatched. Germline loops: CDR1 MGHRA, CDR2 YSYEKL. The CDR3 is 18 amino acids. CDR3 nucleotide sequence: TGCGCCAGCAGCCAAGAGGTTCGGGCTAGCGGGAGCCCCAACGAGCAGTACTTC. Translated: CASSQEVRASGSPNEQYF.

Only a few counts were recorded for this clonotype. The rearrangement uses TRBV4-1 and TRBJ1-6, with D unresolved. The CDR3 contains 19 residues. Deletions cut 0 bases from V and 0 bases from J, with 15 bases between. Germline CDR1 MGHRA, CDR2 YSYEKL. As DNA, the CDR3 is TGCGCCAGCAGCCAAGAGGCCGCAGCAGCGAGCTCCTATAATTCACCCCTCCACTTT. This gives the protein CASSQEAAAASSYNSPLHF.

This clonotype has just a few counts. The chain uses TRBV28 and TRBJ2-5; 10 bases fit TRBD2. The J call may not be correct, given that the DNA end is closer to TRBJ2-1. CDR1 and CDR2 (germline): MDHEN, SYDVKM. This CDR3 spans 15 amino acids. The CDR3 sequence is CAHNDPSGGNNEQFF. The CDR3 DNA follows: TGTGCCCACAACGACCCTAGCGGGGGAAACAATGAGCAGTTCTTC.

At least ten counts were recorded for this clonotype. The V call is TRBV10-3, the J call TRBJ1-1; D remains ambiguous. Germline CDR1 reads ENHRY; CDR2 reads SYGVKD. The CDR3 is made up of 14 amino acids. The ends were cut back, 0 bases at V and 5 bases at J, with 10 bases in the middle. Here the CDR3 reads CAISESRPVTEAFF. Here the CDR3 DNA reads TGTGCCATCAGTGAGTCCCGGCCCGTGACTGAAGCTTTCTTT.

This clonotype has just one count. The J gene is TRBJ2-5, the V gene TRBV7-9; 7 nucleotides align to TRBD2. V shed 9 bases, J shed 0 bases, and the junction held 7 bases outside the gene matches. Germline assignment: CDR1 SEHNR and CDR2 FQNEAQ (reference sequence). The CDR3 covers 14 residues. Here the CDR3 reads CASLSSGDQETQYF. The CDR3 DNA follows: TGTGCCAGTTTGTCTAGCGGAGACCAAGAGACCCAGTACTTC.

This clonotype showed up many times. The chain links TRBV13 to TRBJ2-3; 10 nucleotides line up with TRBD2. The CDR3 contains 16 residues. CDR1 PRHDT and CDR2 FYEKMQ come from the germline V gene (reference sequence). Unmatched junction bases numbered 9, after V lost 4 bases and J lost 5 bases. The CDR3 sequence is CASSSQAGGRGDTQYF. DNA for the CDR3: TGTGCCAGCAGCTCGCAAGCGGGGGGGCGGGGAGATACGCAGTATTTT.

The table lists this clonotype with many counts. The CDR3 DNA reads TGCAGTGCTAGAGTGAGAAGACTAGCGGGGGGGTACGAGCAGTACTTC. It specifies CSARVRRLAGGYEQYF. The V call is TRBV20-1, the J call TRBJ2-7; TRBD2 matches 14 bases. The CDR3 spans 16 residues. The V and J ends lost 1 base and 4 bases, in that order; junction bases with no gene match: 6. CDR1 is DFQATT and CDR2 is SNEGSKA in the germline V gene (reference sequence).

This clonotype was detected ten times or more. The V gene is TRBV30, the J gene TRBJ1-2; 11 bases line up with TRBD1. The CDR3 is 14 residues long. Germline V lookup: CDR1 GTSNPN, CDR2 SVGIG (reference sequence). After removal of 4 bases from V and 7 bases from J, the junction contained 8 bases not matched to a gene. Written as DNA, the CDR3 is TGTGCCTGGATGAAGGTCGGGACAGGGGGTGGCTACACCTTC. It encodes CAWMKVGTGGGYTF. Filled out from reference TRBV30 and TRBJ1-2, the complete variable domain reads SQTIHQWPATLVQPVGSPLSLECTVEGTSNPNLYWYRQAAGRGLQLLFYSVGIGQISSEVPQNLSASRPQDRQFILSSKKLLLSDSGFYLCAWMKVGTGGGYTFGSGTRLTVV.

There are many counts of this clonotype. The CDR3 nucleotides read TGCAGTGCCGAATCCGACAGGCGAAGGGGCTACACCTTC. Translating gives CSAESDRRRGYTF. The J gene is TRBJ1-2, the V gene TRBV20-1; weak D call: TRBD1 (6 bases). Germline assignment: CDR1 DFQATT and CDR2 SNEGSKA (reference sequence). The V end lost 6 bases, the J end lost 8 bases, and 19 bases lay between the germline ends. The CDR3 contains 13 residues.